The rows below give T cell receptor beta chains drawn from one sample of a study of T-cell reconstitution after alpha-beta-depleted transplantation in children. In TCRdb, the PCR reads were re-called with MiXCR into one record per CDR3 protein. The sample carries hundreds of thousands of distinct CDR3 sequences, roughly 10% recorded once. The source material was PBMCs from the stem cell graft donor, sampled from the stem cell graft. The receptors derive from a human donor who donated a stem cell graft to a child with acute lymphoblastic leukemia. Each CDR3 is given with its conserved first and last residue. The D gene is left open where the match is weak. Clone size is not always given. Where it is, it says once, few, many or a class for expanded clones.

>TRBV3-1|TRBJ2-4|-|many
CASSQEVNIQYF
TGTGCCAGCAGCCAAGAGGTGAACATTCAGTACTTC
>TRBV7-9|TRBJ1-1|-|few
CASSSLDTSNTEAFF
TGTGCCAGCAGCTCCCTCGATACATCGAACACTGAAGCTTTCTTT
>TRBV2|TRBJ2-2|-|few
CASKRDSNTGELFF
TGTGCCAGCAAACGAGACTCGAACACCGGGGAGCTGTTTTTT
>TRBV20-1|TRBJ2-3|TRBD2|many
CSAGTSGGTDTQYF
TGCAGTGCTGGGACTAGCGGGGGCACAGATACGCAGTATTTT
>TRBV9|TRBJ1-2|TRBD1|many
CASSVGTGVNNYGYTF
TGTGCCAGCAGCGTAGGGACAGGAGTAAATAACTATGGCTACACCTTC
>TRBV13|TRBJ1-2|-|few
CASSMDGGGSGYTF
TGTGCCAGCAGCATGGACGGCGGTGGTTCTGGCTACACCTTC
>TRBV5-5|TRBJ1-4|-|many
CASSFLPATNEKLFF
TGTGCCAGCAGCTTTCTACCAGCAACTAATGAAAAACTGTTTTTT
>TRBV27|TRBJ2-1|TRBD2|many
CASSLSAGGQGNEQFF
TGTGCCAGCAGTCTCTCAGCGGGGGGGCAGGGGAATGAGCAGTTCTTC
>TRBV5-1|TRBJ2-2|TRBD2|many
CASSSAGLAGATGELFF
TGCGCCAGCAGCTCTGCCGGACTAGCGGGGGCCACCGGGGAGCTGTTTTTT
>TRBV6-1|TRBJ1-1|TRBD1|few
CASSETGDGLMNTEAFF
TGTGCCAGCAGTGAAACAGGGGACGGCCTAATGAACACTGAAGCTTTCTTT
>TRBV7-9|TRBJ1-1|-|many
CASSLGVGAEAFF
TGTGCCAGCAGCTTAGGGGTAGGGGCTGAAGCTTTCTTT
>TRBV11-1|TRBJ2-1|-|-
CASSLSYEQFF
TGTGCCAGCAGCTTATCTTATGAGCAGTTCTTC
>TRBV27|TRBJ2-7|-|many
CASSRQAQGYEQYF
TGTGCCAGCAGTCGACAGGCCCAAGGGTACGAGCAGTACTTC
>TRBV12-3/TRBV12-4|TRBJ1-5|-|-
CASSLRLTVRQPQHF
TGTGCCAGCAGTCTCCGACTCACCGTGCGGCAGCCCCAGCATTTT
>TRBV7-7|TRBJ2-5|TRBD2|many
CASSRDYQEETQYF
TGTGCCAGCAGCCGGGACTACCAAGAAGAGACCCAGTACTTC
>TRBV4-2|TRBJ2-3|TRBD2|-
CASSQGTGGGPTDTQYF
TGTGCCAGCAGCCAAGGTACCGGCGGGGGGCCCACAGATACGCAGTATTTT
>TRBV20-1|TRBJ2-5|-|many
CSASFDGATQETQYF
TGCAGTGCTAGTTTCGACGGGGCCACCCAAGAGACCCAGTACTTC
>TRBV30|TRBJ2-2|-|-
CAWRNTTGELFF
TGTGCCTGGAGAAATACGACCGGGGAGCTGTTTTTT
>TRBV27|TRBJ2-4|-|few
CASRPREYKNIQYF
TGTGCCAGCAGGCCCAGGGAATACAAAAACATTCAGTACTTC
>TRBV5-6|TRBJ2-7|-|-
CASSLSTATYEQYF
TGTGCCAGCAGCCTCTCGACAGCCACCTACGAGCAGTACTTC
>TRBV5-1|TRBJ1-2|-|many
CASSLDPALYGYTF
TGCGCCAGCAGCTTGGACCCGGCTTTGTATGGCTACACCTTC
>TRBV12-3/TRBV12-4|TRBJ1-2|-|-
CASSPLQGFGYGYTF
TGTGCCAGCAGTCCACTACAGGGATTCGGCTATGGCTACACCTTC
>TRBV3-1|TRBJ1-2|TRBD1|many
CASSIDRGLSGYTF
TGTGCCAGCAGCATAGACAGGGGGCTGTCTGGCTACACCTTC
>TRBV29-1|TRBJ2-5|TRBD1|few
CSVELGTATVPETQYF
TGCAGCGTTGAATTGGGGACAGCGACCGTCCCAGAGACCCAGTACTTC
>TRBV4-1|TRBJ1-6|TRBD1|-
CASSGRDSYNSPLHF
TGCGCCAGCAGCGGCCGGGACAGCTATAATTCACCCCTCCACTTT
>TRBV4-1|TRBJ2-7|TRBD2|-
CASSQDLLLLAGGNAYEQYF
TGCGCCAGCAGCCAAGATCTTTTGCTACTAGCGGGGGGGAACGCCTACGAGCAGTACTTC
>TRBV15|TRBJ1-6|-|-
CATSRDRGSGSFRSYNSPLHF
TGTGCCACCAGCAGAGATCGAGGGAGCGGGAGTTTTCGTTCCTATAATTCACCCCTCCACTTT
>TRBV7-9|TRBJ2-2|TRBD1|-
CASSSGTGDTGELFF
TGTGCCAGCAGCTCCGGGACAGGGGACACCGGGGAGCTGTTTTTT
>TRBV6-2/TRBV6-3|TRBJ1-5|-|-
CASSRDNSNQPQHF
TGTGCCAGCAGCCGGGACAATAGCAATCAGCCCCAGCATTTT
>TRBV5-1|TRBJ1-2|-|few
CASSLGALLYYGYTF
TGCGCCAGCAGCTTGGGGGCCCTCTTATACTATGGCTACACCTTC
>TRBV12-3/TRBV12-4|TRBJ2-2|TRBD1|-
CASSSRDRGWTGELFF
TGTGCCAGCAGTTCCCGGGACAGGGGTTGGACCGGGGAGCTGTTTTTT
>TRBV20-1|TRBJ2-5|-|few
CSARDLQGGETQYF
TGCAGTGCTAGAGATTTGCAGGGCGGGGAGACCCAGTACTTC
>TRBV20-1|TRBJ1-4|TRBD1|-
CSARVTGDNEKLFF
TGCAGTGCTAGAGTGACAGGGGATAATGAAAAACTGTTTTTT
>TRBV2|TRBJ2-3|TRBD2|many
CASSGSGGQTDTQYF
TGTGCCAGCAGTGGAAGCGGGGGGCAGACAGATACGCAGTATTTT
>TRBV5-1|TRBJ2-7|TRBD1|-
CASSSRTGRSYEQYF
TGCGCCAGCAGCTCGCGGACAGGACGATCCTACGAGCAGTACTTC
>TRBV12-3/TRBV12-4|TRBJ2-2|TRBD2|many
CASAGGGDTGELFF
TGTGCCAGTGCTGGGGGAGGGGACACCGGGGAGCTGTTTTTT
>TRBV29-1|TRBJ2-1|-|many
CSVWNNEQFF
TGCAGCGTTTGGAACAATGAGCAGTTCTTC
>TRBV13|TRBJ2-3|TRBD1|-
CASGTGTAQGTQYF
TGTGCCAGCGGGACAGGGACAGCTCAGGGTACGCAGTATTTT
>TRBV7-9|TRBJ2-7|-|many
CASSGERVSYEQYF
TGTGCCAGCAGCGGGGAGAGGGTCTCCTACGAGCAGTACTTC
>TRBV12-3/TRBV12-4|TRBJ1-2|-|-
CASSLTGQPYGYTF
TGTGCCAGCAGTTTAACGGGGCAGCCCTATGGCTACACCTTC
>TRBV12-3/TRBV12-4|TRBJ2-7|-|few
CASSRDHGSNQYF
TGTGCCAGCAGTCGGGACCACGGATCTAACCAGTACTTC
>TRBV9|TRBJ1-1|-|few
CASSVTHYVAEAFF
TGTGCCAGCAGCGTAACCCATTACGTTGCTGAAGCTTTCTTT
>TRBV30|TRBJ2-1|TRBD2|-
CAWSFGTSGRYNEQFF
TGTGCCTGGAGCTTTGGGACTAGCGGCCGCTACAATGAGCAGTTCTTC
>TRBV7-9|TRBJ1-1|TRBD1|-
CASSDRGKDTEAFF
TGTGCCAGCAGTGACAGGGGTAAGGACACTGAAGCTTTCTTT
>TRBV25-1|TRBJ1-1|TRBD1|-
CASSEYLRDRAPEAFF
TGTGCCAGCAGTGAATATCTACGGGACAGGGCGCCTGAAGCTTTCTTT
>TRBV12-3/TRBV12-4|TRBJ2-7|TRBD1|-
CASSIGQGRGRYF
TGTGCCAGCAGTATAGGACAGGGGCGCGGGAGGTACTTC
>TRBV18|TRBJ2-7|TRBD1|-
CASSGTGFNGEQYF
TGTGCCAGCTCCGGGACAGGGTTTAACGGCGAGCAGTACTTC
>TRBV20-1|TRBJ2-3|-|-
CRTGDTDTQYF
TGCAGGACCGGGGACACAGATACGCAGTATTTT
>TRBV5-1|TRBJ1-2|-|-
CASSPGTDQTYGYNF
TGCGCCAGCAGCCCTGGGACGGACCAGACTTATGGCTACAACTTC
>TRBV7-2|TRBJ2-2|-|-
CASSPRGGLVGELFF
TGTGCCAGCAGCCCGAGGGGGGGACTTGTCGGGGAGCTGTTTTTT
>TRBV5-1|TRBJ2-7|TRBD1|many
CASSTLGQGGHEQYF
TGCGCCAGCAGCACCCTGGGACAGGGCGGCCACGAGCAGTACTTC
>TRBV7-8|TRBJ1-1|-|few
CASSRYQLAEAFF
TGTGCCAGCAGCCGATACCAACTCGCTGAAGCTTTCTTT
>TRBV4-1|TRBJ1-1|-|-
CASSQVEALNTEAFF
TGCGCCAGCAGCCAAGTTGAGGCCTTGAACACTGAAGCTTTCTTT
>TRBV5-1|TRBJ1-1|TRBD1|few
CASSPREAQGGTEAFF
TGCGCCAGCAGCCCCAGGGAAGCCCAGGGGGGCACTGAAGCTTTCTTT
>TRBV7-9|TRBJ2-5|-|-
CASSRRAQETQYF
TGTGCCAGCAGCCGCCGGGCACAAGAGACCCAGTACTTC
>TRBV11-2|TRBJ2-5|-|many
CASSWGNTAETQYF
TGTGCCAGTTCTTGGGGGAACACGGCAGAGACCCAGTACTTC
>TRBV29-1|TRBJ1-4|TRBD1|many
CSVGQGGEKLFF
TGCAGCGTTGGACAGGGGGGAGAAAAACTGTTTTTT
>TRBV29-1|TRBJ2-7|TRBD2|many
CSVRGLAHSLTPNEQYF
TGCAGCGTTCGGGGACTAGCGCACAGTTTAACTCCTAACGAGCAGTACTTC
>TRBV11-2|TRBJ2-1|-|-
CASSLETTVNEQFF
TGTGCCAGCAGCTTAGAAACTACAGTCAATGAGCAGTTCTTC